This T cell receptor beta chain stems from a study of T cells after yellow fever vaccination. As for this clonotype: What it binds is not known.

TCRdb ran MiXCR on the 5' RACE reads and lists one entry per CDR3 protein. The sample includes about 180,000 distinct CDR3 sequences, roughly 6.2% seen only once; the top ten take approximately 3%. Germline V gene sequence: CDR1 ENHRY, CDR2 SYGVKD. Trimming at V came to 3 bases and at J to 5 bases, leaving 7 bases not matched to a gene. The CDR3 loop spans 15 amino acids. Study-level results: By day 5 rather than day 15, the secondary response had peaked, though it was weaker. A large majority of primary-vaccination clones showed up again after the booster (approximately 95% CD4, 88% CD8).

The chain recombines TRBV10-3 with TRBJ2-5; 9 bases are a match to TRBD2. The input for sequencing was CD4+ T cells sorted from PBMCs, taken on the day of the first yellow fever vaccination. This receptor was identified in a young man who received the YFV17D yellow fever vaccine. CDR3 protein: CAISEGGGARETQYF. In DNA, the CDR3 is TGTGCCATCAGTGAAGGCGGGGGGGCCCGTGAGACCCAGTACTTC.